The 27 T cell receptor beta chains reported below all come from one sample, sequenced in a study of T cells in localized non-small cell lung cancer. Using immunoSEQ multiplex PCR, the repertoire was profiled, and TCRdb retains in-frame clones only, with some absent. The table has about 2,500 clones, approximately 22% seen once. This specimen consisted of normal lung tissue next to the tumor, obtained before any cancer treatment. These receptors were obtained from a woman between 40 and 69 years old with stage I lung adenocarcinoma.

This clone has a handful of counts. In DNA, the CDR3 is TGTGCCAGCTTCATCGGGGGCTCTGGAAACACCATATATTTT. Its translation: CASFIGGSGNTIYF. This chain joins TRBV28 and TRBJ1-3, with TRBD1 as a possible D gene (5 bases). The CDR3 consists of 14 residues. The germline V and J ends were trimmed by 8 bases and 0 bases, with 11 bases remaining between them. Germline CDR1 is MDHEN and CDR2 is SYDVKM.

This clone was recorded a few times. V is TRBV18 and J is TRBJ1-5; tentative D call: TRBD1 (5 bases). V was cut by 3 bases and J by 3 bases, with 9 bases left in between. Looked up from germline, CDR1 is KGHSH and CDR2 is LQKENI. The CDR3 extends over 14 amino acids. CDR3 sequence: CASSPGGLNQPQHF. DNA for the CDR3: TGTGCCAGCTCACCCGGGGGACTCAATCAGCCCCAGCATTTT.

This clone was seen more than once but under ten times. V usage is TRBV11-3 and J usage is TRBJ2-2; D remains unclear. The V end was cut by 4 bases, the J end by 1 base, with 13 bases between. The CDR3 is made up of 16 amino acids. CDR1 is SGHNT, CDR2 YENEEA, per germline. The DNA for the CDR3 is TGTGCCAGCAGCTCTCATTTCCCCGGGAACACCGGGGAGCTGTTTTTT. This codes for CASSSHFPGNTGELFF.

The rearrangement links TRBV28 to TRBJ2-7; weak D call: TRBD2 (5 bases). The CDR3 extends over 15 amino acids. Germline-derived CDR1 and CDR2 are MDHEN and SYDVKM. V was pared by 7 bases and J by 2 bases, with 18 bases between. CDR3 residues: CASTTVGLVTYEQYF. CDR3 bases: TGTGCCAGCACCACCGTCGGACTGGTTACCTACGAGCAGTACTTC.

V is TRBV4-1 and J is TRBJ1-1; D ambiguous. The CDR3 contains 12 residues. V was trimmed by 1 base and J by 13 bases, leaving 13 bases between them. CDR1 is MGHRA, CDR2 YSYEKL, per germline. The CDR3, as DNA: TGCGCCAGCAGCCAAGGAGCGGGTCTCTATTTCTTT. Amino acids: CASSQGAGLYFF.

V is TRBV11-3 and J is TRBJ2-1, with D perhaps assigned TRBD1 or TRBD2 (5 bases each). The CDR3 is 16 amino acids. Germline V lookup: CDR1 SGHNT, CDR2 YENEEA. V lost 5 bases, J lost 6 bases, and 20 bases lay in between. The CDR3 sequence is CASSRNPGPPGNEQFF. CDR3 nucleotide sequence: TGTGCCAGCAGCCGTAACCCGGGACCCCCGGGCAATGAGCAGTTCTTC.

The sample holds a few counts of this clone. V is TRBV6-8 and J is TRBJ1-2, with a tentative D call TRBD1 (6 bases). Germline V gives CDR1 MNHGY, CDR2 SAAAGT. The germline V and J ends were trimmed by 7 bases and 8 bases, with 14 bases remaining between them. The CDR3 spans 12 residues. The CDR3: CASTTRGEGYTF. CDR3 nucleotide sequence: TGTGCCAGCACCACCAGGGGTGAGGGCTACACCTTC.

The rearrangement uses TRBV18 and TRBJ1-5; D is possibly TRBD1 (6 bases). The CDR3 has 15 residues. CDR1 is KGHSH, CDR2 LQKENI, per germline. V shed 5 bases and J shed 6 bases, with 17 bases lying between them. CDR3 sequence reads: CASSSSGGAGQPQHF. The CDR3 DNA reads TGTGCCAGCTCATCCTCGGGGGGCGCCGGTCAGCCCCAGCATTTT.

J is TRBJ2-3 and V is TRBV19; TRBD2 matches at 11 bases. Unmatched junction bases numbered 9, after V lost 5 bases and J lost 2 bases. This CDR3 has 17 residues. The V gene's germline CDR1 is LNHDA and CDR2 SQIVND (reference sequence). The CDR3: CASSPPQLAGATDTQYF. The CDR3 DNA sequence: TGTGCCAGTAGTCCGCCACAACTAGCGGGGGCCACAGATACGCAGTATTTT.

This chain connects TRBV14 to TRBJ1-2; 8 bases map to TRBD1. The germline V gene has CDR1 SGHDN and CDR2 FVKESK. V gave up 4 bases and J gave up 0 bases; unmatched junction bases: 7. The CDR3 loop spans 16 amino acids. This CDR3 reads CASSRLAQGANYGYTF. CDR3 nucleotides: TGTGCCAGCAGCCGTCTGGCACAGGGGGCTAACTATGGCTACACCTTC.

Only a few counts were recorded for this clone. J is TRBJ1-5 and V is TRBV11-3; D is unclear. V was cut by 7 bases and J by 1 base, with 14 bases left in between. The CDR3 has 15 amino acids. The germline CDR1 and CDR2 sequences are SGHNT and YENEEA. CDR3 in DNA: TGTGCCAGCATCCTTAGTGGAGGGAGCAATCAGCCCCAGCATTTT. Translation: CASILSGGSNQPQHF.

This clone was detected a few times. The gene calls are TRBV7-2 and TRBJ2-5, with 7 positions matching TRBD2. This CDR3 is built from 13 residues. Germline lookup yields CDR1 SGHTA and CDR2 FQGNSA. V was pared by 0 bases and J by 5 bases, with 0 bases of the junction left unmatched. CDR3 DNA sequence: TGTGCCAGCAGCTTAGCCGGGGGGGAGACCCAGTACTTC. It codes for CASSLAGGETQYF.

Judged by abundance, this clone is medium-sized. The chain links TRBV11-3 to TRBJ2-5, with 7 positions matching TRBD1. Germline V lookup: CDR1 SGHNT, CDR2 YENEEA. The ends lost 3 bases at V and 2 bases at J; junction bases unmatched: 6. The CDR3 has 15 residues. The CDR3 bases are TGTGCCAGCAGCTTGGTGGGCAGGGGGCAAGAGACCCAGTACTTC. Protein sequence: CASSLVGRGQETQYF. Combining the CDR3 with reference TRBV11-3 and TRBJ2-5 gives the whole variable domain EAGVVQSPRYKIIEKKQPVAFWCNPISGHNTLYWYLQNLGQGPELLIRYENEEAVDDSQLPKDRFSAERLKGVDSTLKIQPAELGDSAVYLCASSLVGRGQETQYFGPGTRLLVL.

The chain links TRBV28 to TRBJ1-2, with D tentatively TRBD1 (6 bases). This CDR3 comprises 13 residues. The germline gives CDR1 MDHEN, CDR2 SYDVKM. V lost 7 bases, J lost 4 bases, and 13 bases lay in between. CDR3 protein: CASNAGGFYGYTF. The DNA for the CDR3 is TGTGCCAGCAACGCGGGGGGCTTCTATGGCTACACCTTC.

V usage is TRBV18 and J usage is TRBJ1-1; no clear D gene. The V and J ends lost 2 bases and 3 bases respectively, with 4 bases between them. This CDR3 contains 12 residues. Per germline, CDR1 KGHSH and CDR2 LQKENI. The CDR3 loop reads CASSPVDTEAFF. DNA of the CDR3: TGTGCCAGCTCACCAGTGGACACTGAAGCTTTCTTT.

In its sample, this clone is medium-sized. This sequence joins TRBV7-2 and TRBJ1-6, with TRBD1 as a possible D gene (6 bases). V lost 8 bases and J 6 bases, leaving 11 bases between the germline ends. This CDR3 has 13 residues. Germline V gene lookup returns CDR1 SGHTA and CDR2 FQGNSA. CDR3 amino acids: CASHGQPNSPLHF. CDR3 coding DNA: TGTGCCAGCCATGGACAGCCTAATTCACCCCTCCACTTT.

The gene calls are TRBV30 and TRBJ2-4, with D possibly matching TRBD1 (6 bases). CDR1 and CDR2 (germline): GTSNPN, SVGIG (reference sequence). The ends were cut back, 3 bases at V and 5 bases at J, with 11 bases in the middle. This CDR3 contains 13 residues. DNA for the CDR3: TGTGCCTGGAGCCTACAGGGTCAAAACATTCAGTACTTC. Translated, it gives CAWSLQGQNIQYF.

In its sample, this clone ranks as medium-sized. The chain uses TRBV9 and TRBJ1-1; D is ambiguous. The CDR3 is 16 amino acids. In germline, CDR1 is SGDLS, CDR2 YYNGEE. Trimming took 0 bases from V and 5 from J, leaving 17 bases between them. The CDR3 DNA reads as TGTGCCAGCAGCGTAGGAGGCAGCCCCTTGGGAACTGAAGCTTTCTTT. Translated: CASSVGGSPLGTEAFF.

As DNA, the CDR3 is TGTGCCAGCTCGGGGACAGGGCAGAACTATGGCTACACCTTC. Translating gives CASSGTGQNYGYTF. The chain uses TRBV18 and TRBJ1-2; TRBD1 aligns across 9 bases. The V gene's germline CDR1 is KGHSH and CDR2 LQKENI. The trim removed 6 bases at V and 2 bases at J, leaving 4 bases unmatched. The CDR3 runs 14 residues.

This sequence joins TRBV11-3 and TRBJ2-3; 7 positions match TRBD1. CDR3 size: 15 residues. CDR1 and CDR2 from the germline V gene are SGHNT and YENEEA. The V gene end was trimmed by 4 bases and the J gene end by 4 bases; junction bases not matched to a gene: 8. CDR3 protein: CASSSPGQAPDTQYF. The CDR3 region has the DNA TGTGCCAGCAGCTCTCCTGGACAGGCCCCAGATACGCAGTATTTT.

This clone was observed a handful of times. The rearrangement uses TRBV11-3 and TRBJ1-2; D call uncertain. Germline V CDR1 and CDR2: SGHNT, YENEEA. Trimming pared 1 base from V and 4 bases from J, leaving 10 bases between. This CDR3 is built from 14 residues. The CDR3 is CASSLGGRGYGYTF. The CDR3 nucleotides are TGTGCCAGCAGCTTAGGCGGGCGGGGCTATGGCTACACCTTC.

This chain uses TRBV6-8 with TRBJ1-1, with D perhaps TRBD1 (6 bases). The germline CDR1 and CDR2 sequences are MNHGY and SAAAGT. V shed 0 bases and J shed 6 bases, with 11 bases lying between them. CDR3 length: 14 amino acids. The CDR3 DNA is TGTGCCAGCAGTTACTCGGGGGGGCAGTCTGAAGCTTTCTTT. This codes for CASSYSGGQSEAFF.

The V and J genes are TRBV10-3 and TRBJ2-7, with D unresolved. From germline, CDR1 is ENHRY and CDR2 SYGVKD. V lost 2 bases and J lost 4, with 6 bases in between. The CDR3 spans 12 residues. In DNA, the CDR3 is TGTGCCATCAGTGAGGGGGAATACGAGCAGTACTTC. It specifies CAISEGEYEQYF.

This sequence joins TRBV11-3 and TRBJ2-3; possibly TRBD1 for D (5 bases). The CDR3 sequence is 15 residues long. Germline assignment: CDR1 SGHNT and CDR2 YENEEA. The ends were cut back, 2 bases at V and 2 bases at J, with 11 bases in the middle. This CDR3 is CASSLSGAPTDTQYF. The CDR3 region has the DNA TGTGCCAGCAGCTTAAGTGGGGCGCCCACAGATACGCAGTATTTT.

By sample fraction, this clone is medium-sized. This chain joins TRBV6-8 and TRBJ2-5, with D perhaps matching TRBD2 (6 bases). The V end was cut by 10 bases, the J end by 6 bases, with 18 bases between. The CDR3 is 13 residues long. CDR1 MNHGY and CDR2 SAAAGT come from the germline V gene. This CDR3 is CATSWQGGKTQYF. Written as DNA, the CDR3 is TGTGCCACCTCCTGGCAGGGCGGGAAGACCCAGTACTTC.

This clone qualifies as large (0.1 to 1%). A read error may account for a junction end that differs from germline. V is TRBV11-3 and J is TRBJ2-7; a possible D gene is TRBD1 (5 bases). Germline V gene lookup returns CDR1 SGHNT and CDR2 YENEEA. The CDR3 extends over 14 amino acids. CDR3: CASSLSTGAYEQYF. In nucleotides, the CDR3 is TGTGCTAGCAGCTTGAGTACAGGAGCCTACGAGCAGTACTTC. The full variable domain, rest sourced from reference TRBV11-3 and TRBJ2-7, is EAGVVQSPRYKIIEKKQPVAFWCNPISGHNTLYWYLQNLGQGPELLIRYENEEAVDDSQLPKDRFSAERLKGVDSTLKIQPAELGDSAVYLCASSLSTGAYEQYFGPGTRLTVT.

This chain uses TRBV11-3 with TRBJ2-3; D possibly corresponds to TRBD2 (6 bases). Per germline, CDR1 SGHNT and CDR2 YENEEA. This CDR3 comprises 16 residues. The V end lost 5 bases, the J end lost 0 bases, and 15 bases lay between the germline ends. CDR3 DNA: TGTGCCAGCAGCGCGGGGAGTCACCCTAGCACAGATACGCAGTATTTT. This sequence encodes CASSAGSHPSTDTQYF.